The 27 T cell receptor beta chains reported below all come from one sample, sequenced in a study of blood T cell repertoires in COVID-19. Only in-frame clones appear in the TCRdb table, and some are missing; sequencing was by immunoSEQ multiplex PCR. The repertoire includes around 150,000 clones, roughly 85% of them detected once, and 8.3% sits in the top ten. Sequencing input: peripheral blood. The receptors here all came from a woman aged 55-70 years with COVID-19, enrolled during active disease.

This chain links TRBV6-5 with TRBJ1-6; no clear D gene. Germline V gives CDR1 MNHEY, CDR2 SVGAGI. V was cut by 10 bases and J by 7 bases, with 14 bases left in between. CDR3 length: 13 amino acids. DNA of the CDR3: TGTGCCACCTCTCCCCAGGTCAATTCACCCCTCCACTTT. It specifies CATSPQVNSPLHF.

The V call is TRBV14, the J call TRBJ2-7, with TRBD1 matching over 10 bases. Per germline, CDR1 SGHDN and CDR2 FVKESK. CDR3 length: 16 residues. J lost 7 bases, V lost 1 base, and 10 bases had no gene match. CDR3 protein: CASSQGWDRGRGEQYF. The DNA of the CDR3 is TGTGCCAGCAGCCAAGGCTGGGACAGGGGTCGGGGGGAGCAGTACTTC.

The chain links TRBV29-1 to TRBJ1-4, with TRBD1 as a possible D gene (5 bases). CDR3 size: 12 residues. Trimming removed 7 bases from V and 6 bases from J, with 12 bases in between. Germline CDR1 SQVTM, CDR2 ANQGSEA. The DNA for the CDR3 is TGCAGCGCTGCAGGGCCCGATGAAAAACTGTTTTTT. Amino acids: CSAAGPDEKLFF.

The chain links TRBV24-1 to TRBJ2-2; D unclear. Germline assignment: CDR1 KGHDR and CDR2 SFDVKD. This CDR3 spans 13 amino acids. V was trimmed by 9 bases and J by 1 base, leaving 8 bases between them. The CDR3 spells CATDGENTGELFF. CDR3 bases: TGTGCCACCGACGGAGAGAACACCGGGGAGCTGTTTTTT.

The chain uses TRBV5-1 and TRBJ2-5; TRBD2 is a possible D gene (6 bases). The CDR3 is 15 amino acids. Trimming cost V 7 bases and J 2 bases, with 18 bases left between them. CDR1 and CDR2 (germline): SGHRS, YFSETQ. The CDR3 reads CASSTQGTPQETQYF. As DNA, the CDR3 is TGCGCCAGCTCCACCCAAGGGACTCCACAAGAGACCCAGTACTTC.

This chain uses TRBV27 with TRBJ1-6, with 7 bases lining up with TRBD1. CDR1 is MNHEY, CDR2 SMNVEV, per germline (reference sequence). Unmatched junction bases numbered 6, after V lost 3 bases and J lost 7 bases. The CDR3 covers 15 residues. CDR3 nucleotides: TGTGCCAGCAGTTTCGGGACAGTGAGCAATTCACCCCTCCACTTT. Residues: CASSFGTVSNSPLHF.

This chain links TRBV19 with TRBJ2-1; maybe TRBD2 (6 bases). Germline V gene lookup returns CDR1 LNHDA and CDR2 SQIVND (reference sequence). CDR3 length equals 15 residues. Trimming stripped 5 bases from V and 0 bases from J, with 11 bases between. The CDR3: CASSLGSASYNEQFF. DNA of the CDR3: TGTGCCAGTAGTCTCGGGAGCGCCTCCTACAATGAGCAGTTCTTC.

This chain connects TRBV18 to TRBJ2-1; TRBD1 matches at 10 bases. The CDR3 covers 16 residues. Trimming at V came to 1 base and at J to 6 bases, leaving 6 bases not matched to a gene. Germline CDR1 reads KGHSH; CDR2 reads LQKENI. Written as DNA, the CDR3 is TGTGCCAGCTCACCACTTTGGACAGGGGGGGGCAATGAGCAGTTCTTC. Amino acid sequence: CASSPLWTGGGNEQFF.

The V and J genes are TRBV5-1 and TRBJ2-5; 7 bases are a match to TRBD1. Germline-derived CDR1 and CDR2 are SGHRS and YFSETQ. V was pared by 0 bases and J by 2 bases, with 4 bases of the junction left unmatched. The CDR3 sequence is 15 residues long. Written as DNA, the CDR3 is TGCGCCAGCAGCTTGGGGGGACAGATACAAGAGACCCAGTACTTC. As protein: CASSLGGQIQETQYF.

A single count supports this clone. The CDR3 reads CASDPSGGWEETQYF. CDR3 in DNA: TGTGCCAGCGATCCTAGCGGGGGCTGGGAAGAGACCCAGTACTTC. The chain uses TRBV2 and TRBJ2-5; 10 nucleotides line up with TRBD2. Unmatched junction bases numbered 9, after V lost 8 bases and J lost 3 bases. Looked up from germline, CDR1 is SNHLY and CDR2 is FYNNEI. CDR3 size: 15 residues.

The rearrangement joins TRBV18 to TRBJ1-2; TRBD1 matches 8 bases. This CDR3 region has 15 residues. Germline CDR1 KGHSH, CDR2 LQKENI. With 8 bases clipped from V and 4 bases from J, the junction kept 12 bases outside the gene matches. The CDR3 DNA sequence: TGTGCCAGCACCGCCGCCTTACAGGGGGTCTATGGCTACACCTTC. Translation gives CASTAALQGVYGYTF.

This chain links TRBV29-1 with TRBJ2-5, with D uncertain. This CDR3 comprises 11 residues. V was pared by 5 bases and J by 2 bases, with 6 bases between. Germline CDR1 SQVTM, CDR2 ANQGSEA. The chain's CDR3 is CSVPRQETQYF. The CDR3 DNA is TGCAGCGTTCCTCGGCAAGAGACCCAGTACTTC.

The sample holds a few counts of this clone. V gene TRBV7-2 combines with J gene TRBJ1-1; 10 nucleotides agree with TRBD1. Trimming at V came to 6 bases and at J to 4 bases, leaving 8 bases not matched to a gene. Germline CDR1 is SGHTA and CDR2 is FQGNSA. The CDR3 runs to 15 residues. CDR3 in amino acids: CASRLGQGIPTEAFF. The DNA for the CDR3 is TGTGCCAGCAGGCTGGGACAGGGGATTCCCACTGAAGCTTTCTTT.

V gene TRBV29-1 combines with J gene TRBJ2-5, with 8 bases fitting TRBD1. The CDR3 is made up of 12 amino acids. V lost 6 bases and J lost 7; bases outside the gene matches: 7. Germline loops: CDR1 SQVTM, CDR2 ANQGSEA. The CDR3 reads CSVGQGPGTQYF. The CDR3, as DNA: TGCAGCGTAGGACAGGGTCCCGGGACCCAGTACTTC.

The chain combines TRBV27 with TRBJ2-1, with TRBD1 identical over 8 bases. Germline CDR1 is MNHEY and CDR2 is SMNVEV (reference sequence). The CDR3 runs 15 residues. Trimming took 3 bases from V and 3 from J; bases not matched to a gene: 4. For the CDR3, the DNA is TGTGCCAGCAGTTTTCGGACAGGGATCTACAATGAGCAGTTCTTC. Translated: CASSFRTGIYNEQFF.

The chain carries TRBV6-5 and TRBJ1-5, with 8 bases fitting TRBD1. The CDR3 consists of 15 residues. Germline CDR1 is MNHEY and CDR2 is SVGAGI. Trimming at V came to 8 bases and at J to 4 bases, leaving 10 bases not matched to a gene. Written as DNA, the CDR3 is TGTGCCAGCGAGGACAGGGTTATCCTAAATCAGCCCCAGCATTTT. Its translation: CASEDRVILNQPQHF.

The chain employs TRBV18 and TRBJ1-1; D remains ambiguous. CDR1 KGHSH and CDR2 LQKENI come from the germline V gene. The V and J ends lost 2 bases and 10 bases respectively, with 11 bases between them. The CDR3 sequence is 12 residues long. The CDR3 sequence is CASSPRAERAFF. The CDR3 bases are TGTGCCAGCTCACCAAGAGCGGAGAGAGCTTTCTTT.

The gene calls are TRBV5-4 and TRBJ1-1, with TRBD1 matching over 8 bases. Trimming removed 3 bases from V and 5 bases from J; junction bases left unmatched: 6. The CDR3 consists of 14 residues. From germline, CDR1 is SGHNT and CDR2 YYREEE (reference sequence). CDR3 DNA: TGTGCCAGCAGCTCTCAGGGGGCTAGGACTGAAGCTTTCTTT. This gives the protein CASSSQGARTEAFF.

The CDR3, as DNA: TGTGCCAGCAGCGTAGAGGTCAGGTTGCGGGATAACACCGGGGAGCTGTTTTTT. Its protein product is CASSVEVRLRDNTGELFF. J is TRBJ2-2 and V is TRBV9, with D maybe TRBD2 (6 bases). Germline V lookup: CDR1 SGDLS, CDR2 YYNGEE. V dropped 0 bases and J dropped 2 bases, with 17 bases sitting between them. The length of the CDR3 is 18 residues.

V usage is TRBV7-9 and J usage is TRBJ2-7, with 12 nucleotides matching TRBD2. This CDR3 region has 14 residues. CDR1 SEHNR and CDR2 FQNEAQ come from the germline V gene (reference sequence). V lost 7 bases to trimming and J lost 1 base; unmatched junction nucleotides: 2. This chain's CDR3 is CASTGTSGSYEQYF. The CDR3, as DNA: TGTGCCAGCACCGGGACTAGCGGGTCCTACGAGCAGTACTTC.

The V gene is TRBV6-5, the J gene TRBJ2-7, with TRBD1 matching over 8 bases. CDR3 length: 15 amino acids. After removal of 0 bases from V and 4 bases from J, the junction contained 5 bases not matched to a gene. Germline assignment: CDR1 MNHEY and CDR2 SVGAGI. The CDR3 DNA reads TGTGCCAGCAGTTACTCGGACAGGGATATATACGAGCAGTACGTC. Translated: CASSYSDRDIYEQYV.

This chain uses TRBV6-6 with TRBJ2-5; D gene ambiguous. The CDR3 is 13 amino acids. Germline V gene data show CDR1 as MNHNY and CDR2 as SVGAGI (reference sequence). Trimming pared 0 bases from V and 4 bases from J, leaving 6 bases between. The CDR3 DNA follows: TGTGCCAGCAGTTACTCTGCAGGAGAGACCCAGTACTTC. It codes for CASSYSAGETQYF.

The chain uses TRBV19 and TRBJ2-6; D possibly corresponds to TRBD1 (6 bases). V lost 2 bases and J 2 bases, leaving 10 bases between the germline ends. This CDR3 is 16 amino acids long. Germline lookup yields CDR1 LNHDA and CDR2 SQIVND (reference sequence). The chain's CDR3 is CASSIRSGAGANVLTF. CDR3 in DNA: TGTGCCAGTAGTATACGGTCAGGGGCTGGGGCCAACGTCCTGACTTTC.

CDR3 amino acids: CASSFDRGQETQYF. The CDR3 nucleotides are TGCGCCAGCAGCTTTGACAGGGGGCAAGAGACCCAGTACTTC. This chain joins TRBV5-1 and TRBJ2-5, with 9 bases aligning to TRBD1. This CDR3 region has 14 residues. CDR1 is SGHRS, CDR2 YFSETQ, per germline. The J segment lost 2 bases and the V segment lost 2 bases, leaving 1 base of the junction unmatched.

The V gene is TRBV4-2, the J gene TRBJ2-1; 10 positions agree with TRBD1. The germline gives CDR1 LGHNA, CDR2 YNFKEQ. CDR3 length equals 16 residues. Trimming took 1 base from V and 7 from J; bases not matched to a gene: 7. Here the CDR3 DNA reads TGTGCCAGCAGCCAAGCGGCGGGACAGGGGAATAATGAGCAGTTCTTC. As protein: CASSQAAGQGNNEQFF.

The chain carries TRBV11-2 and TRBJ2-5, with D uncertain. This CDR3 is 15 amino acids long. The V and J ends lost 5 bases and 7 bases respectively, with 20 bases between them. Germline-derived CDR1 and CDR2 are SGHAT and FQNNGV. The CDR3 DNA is TGTGCCAGCAGCCCCCCGACCCACGGTCCAGGGACCCAGTACTTC. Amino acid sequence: CASSPPTHGPGTQYF.

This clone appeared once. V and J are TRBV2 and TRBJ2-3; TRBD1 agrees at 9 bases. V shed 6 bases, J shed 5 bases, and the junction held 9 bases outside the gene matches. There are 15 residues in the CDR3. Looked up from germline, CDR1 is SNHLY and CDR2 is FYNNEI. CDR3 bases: TGTGCCAGCAGGAAGGACAGGGGAAAAGGAGATACGCAGTATTTT. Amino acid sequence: CASRKDRGKGDTQYF.